Following are 4 T cell receptor beta chains from one sample sequenced in a study of CD4 and CD8 cells across lung adenocarcinoma regions. MiXCR, run by TCRdb on the PCR reads, gives a single entry per CDR3 protein. There are some 20,000 distinct CDR3 sequences in the sample; about half occur only once, and roughly 19% lies in the top ten. The specimen sequenced was CD4+ T cells from the margin of a lung tumor. The source is a male donor with lung adenocarcinoma. The CD4 and CD8 labels of this study may be unreliable.

This clonotype was found many times. The chain couples TRBV6-1 to TRBJ2-5, with a weak D call TRBD2 (5 bases). The end of the DNA is better explained by TRBJ2-7, so the J call may be wrong. CDR3 length: 13 residues. Per the germline V gene, CDR1 is MNHNS and CDR2 is SASEGT. The CDR3 here is CAATSLADYEQYF. CDR3 DNA sequence: TGTGCCGCCACGTCCCTAGCTGACTACGAGCAGTACTTC.

This clonotype has more than one count but fewer than ten. The CDR3 spells CASSLLSIGYNEQFF. For the CDR3, the DNA is TGTGCCAGCAGCTTGTTGTCTATCGGCTACAATGAGCAGTTCTTC. The V and J genes are TRBV5-4 and TRBJ2-1; D gene uncertain. Trimming pared 1 base from V and 3 bases from J, leaving 11 bases between. The CDR3 loop spans 15 amino acids. CDR1 is SGHNT and CDR2 is YYREEE in the germline V gene (reference sequence).

The V and J genes are TRBV6-1 and TRBJ2-1; TRBD1 aligns across 10 bases. CDR1 is MNHNS, CDR2 SASEGT, per germline. The CDR3 loop spans 14 amino acids. Trimming cost V 6 bases and J 6 bases; bases outside gene matches: 5. The CDR3 sequence is CASRGQGGPNEQFF. CDR3 sequence (DNA): TGTGCCAGCAGAGGACAGGGGGGCCCCAATGAGCAGTTCTTC.

The chain has TRBV9 and TRBJ2-4; TRBD1 agrees at 10 bases. The germline gives CDR1 SGDLS, CDR2 YYNGEE. The ends lost 3 bases at V and 4 bases at J; junction bases unmatched: 1. This CDR3 region has 14 residues. In DNA form, the CDR3 reads TGTGCCAGCAGCGGACAGGGGGCTAAAAACATTCAGTACTTC. Its protein is CASSGQGAKNIQYF.